The 15 T cell receptor beta chains reported below all come from one sample, sequenced in a study of T cells expressing NK-cell markers. TCRdb processed the 5' RACE reads again and assigns one entry to each CDR3 protein, with no DNA. This sample's clone table lists hundreds of thousands of distinct CDR3 sequences. The source material was blood T cells: a sorted CD56 or NKG2C T cell subset, CD4+ or CD8+ T cells, or bulk PBMC T cells (not recorded which). The receptors were sampled from a woman between 18 and 69 years old in good health.

The chain carries TRBV5-4 and TRBJ2-1; the D gene TCRdb calls, TRBD2, cannot be checked with no DNA. The CDR3 has 15 residues. Germline assignment: CDR1 SGHNT and CDR2 YYREEE (reference sequence). The CDR3 spells CASSPGTSGNNEQFF.

The chain is built from TRBV7-3 and TRBJ2-1; without DNA, the TCRdb call of TRBD2 cannot be checked. Germline CDR1 reads SGHTA; CDR2 reads FQGTGA. This CDR3 contains 14 residues. CDR3 loop: CASSPGGGGFEQFF.

The rearrangement uses TRBV23-1 and TRBJ2-4; as DNA is missing, the TRBD1 call by TCRdb cannot be tested. TRBV23-1 is known as an ORF, though its function is uncertain. The CDR3 is 18 residues long. The CDR3 spells CASSWAGGLSEGKNIQYF.

The rearrangement uses TRBV27 and TRBJ2-7. Germline V gene lookup returns CDR1 MNHEY and CDR2 SMNVEV (reference sequence). This CDR3 spans 15 amino acids. The CDR3 sequence is CASSSLETGPYEQYF.

The chain combines TRBV18 with TRBJ2-6. CDR1 and CDR2 from the germline V gene are KGHSH and LQKENI. The CDR3 length is 14 residues. CDR3 sequence reads: CASSIASGANVLTF.

The gene calls are TRBV7-9 and TRBJ1-2; TCRdb calls TRBD1, which cannot be checked without DNA. The germline CDR1 and CDR2 sequences are SEHNR and FQNEAQ (reference sequence). The CDR3 length is 14 residues. This CDR3 reads CASSLTGNLYGYTF.

The chain couples TRBV14 to TRBJ2-1; TCRdb indicates TRBD1, and absent DNA this call remains unverified. Germline V CDR1 and CDR2: SGHDN, FVKESK. The length of the CDR3 is 16 residues. CDR3 region: CASSQAGLRSYNEQFF.

V is TRBV12-3 or TRBV12-4 and J is TRBJ2-1; there is no DNA to check the TCRdb D call of TRBD2. The CDR3 consists of 14 residues. The CDR3 sequence: CASRAGSLYNEQFF.

The genes are TRBV23-1 and TRBJ2-5. TRBV23-1 is classed as an ORF, of uncertain function. The CDR3 is 13 residues long. The CDR3 here is CASSHGDQETQYF.

This chain uses TRBV3-1 with TRBJ2-1; as DNA is missing, the TRBD2 call by TCRdb cannot be tested. The V gene's germline CDR1 is LGHDT and CDR2 YNNKEL (reference sequence). The CDR3 sequence is 15 residues long. The CDR3: CASSPSGTVGNEQFF.

The chain links TRBV20-1 to TRBJ2-3. The germline gives CDR1 DFQATT, CDR2 SNEGSKA (reference sequence). This CDR3 contains 14 residues. The CDR3 loop is CSARDRQLADTQYF.

The chain's CDR3 is CASSQGQGRRTGELFF. The chain joins TRBV4-3 to TRBJ2-2; checking the TCRdb D call of TRBD1 is not possible without DNA. In germline, CDR1 is LGHNA, CDR2 YSLEER. The CDR3 consists of 16 residues.

This chain uses TRBV7-9 with TRBJ2-2; TCRdb designates TRBD2, a call that cannot be tested without DNA. The CDR3 loop spans 16 amino acids. Per germline, CDR1 SEHNR and CDR2 FQNEAQ (reference sequence). This chain's CDR3 is CASSFLRTRSTGELFF.

V is TRBV28 and J is TRBJ2-7; the D gene TCRdb calls, TRBD1, cannot be checked with no DNA. The germline gives CDR1 MDHEN, CDR2 SYDVKM. This CDR3 is 14 amino acids long. The CDR3 here is CASRLPGQSYEQYF.

The chain uses TRBV9 and TRBJ2-3. CDR1 is SGDLS, CDR2 YYNGEE, per germline. The length of the CDR3 is 16 residues. The CDR3 is CASSVVPGASTDTQYF.